This is a list of T cell receptor beta chains from one sample in a study of blood T cell repertoires in COVID-19. The data were produced by immunoSEQ multiplex PCR, yet TCRdb's version contains in-frame clones alone and is incomplete. The sample contains 60,000 to 75,000 clones, 91% of which appear only once. The sample comprised peripheral blood. These receptors came from a man aged 35-49 years with COVID-19, enrolled during active disease. CDR3s include the opening cysteine and the closing phenylalanine or tryptophan. A D gene is named only where the DNA matches it firmly. Clone size is given for some rows only: seen once, a few or many times, or a class if the clone is expanded.

v_call	d_call	j_call	clone_size	cdr3_aa	cdr3_nt
TRBV11-3	-	TRBJ2-2	-	CASSLVGGSGELFF	TGTGCCAGCAGCTTAGTGGGGGGATCCGGGGAGCTGTTTTTT
TRBV12-3/TRBV12-4	-	TRBJ1-4	once	CASSAGYREKLFF	TGTGCCAGCAGTGCAGGGTATCGCGAAAAACTGTTTTTT
TRBV28	TRBD1	TRBJ2-3	-	CASSVPGQGTDTQYF	TGTGCCAGCAGCGTTCCGGGACAGGGCACAGATACGCAGTATTTT
TRBV2	TRBD1	TRBJ1-5	-	CASCGTESNQPQHF	TGTGCCAGCTGCGGGACAGAGAGCAATCAGCCCCAGCATTTT
TRBV7-2	-	TRBJ1-3	-	CASTSRGISGNTIYF	TGTGCCAGCACCAGTAGAGGTATCTCTGGAAACACCATATATTTT
TRBV9	-	TRBJ1-1	-	CASSVVAGSNTEAFF	TGTGCCAGCAGCGTAGTTGCAGGATCGAACACTGAAGCTTTCTTT
TRBV7-6	TRBD2	TRBJ2-2	-	CASRQLAGADTGELFF	TGTGCCAGCAGACAACTAGCGGGGGCGGATACCGGGGAGCTGTTTTTT
TRBV7-6	-	TRBJ1-2	-	CASSLDWESGGYTF	TGTGCCAGCAGCTTAGACTGGGAGTCGGGTGGCTACACCTTC
TRBV25-1	TRBD1	TRBJ1-1	-	CASRRQGPNTEAFF	TGTGCCAGCAGGAGACAGGGGCCGAACACTGAAGCTTTCTTT
TRBV5-6	TRBD2	TRBJ2-1	once	CASSSDAGDEQFF	TGTGCCAGCAGCTCTGATGCGGGGGATGAGCAGTTCTTC
TRBV11-2	-	TRBJ2-5	once	CASSLDRETQYF	TGTGCCAGCAGCTTAGACCGAGAGACCCAGTACTTC
TRBV7-9	-	TRBJ1-6	once	CASSPIGEGSPLHF	TGTGCCAGCAGCCCCATCGGGGAAGGTTCACCCCTCCACTTT
TRBV6-5	TRBD1	TRBJ1-6	-	CASLDRGGNSPLHF	TGTGCCAGCCTAGACAGGGGAGGAAATTCACCCCTCCACTTT
TRBV18	TRBD1	TRBJ1-3	-	CASSPSTGTGNTIYF	TGTGCCAGCTCACCCTCGACAGGGACTGGAAACACCATATATTTT
TRBV2	-	TRBJ2-7	-	CASKVGADSSYEQYF	TGTGCCAGCAAAGTCGGGGCGGACAGCTCCTACGAGCAGTACTTC
TRBV5-4	-	TRBJ2-2	once	CASSPRSNTGELFF	TGTGCCAGCAGTCCGAGGAGTAACACCGGGGAGCTGTTTTTT
TRBV30	TRBD2	TRBJ2-5	-	CALTSGAETQYF	TGTGCCTTGACTAGCGGGGCGGAGACCCAGTACTTC
TRBV5-4	TRBD2	TRBJ2-6	-	CASSRGGTGANVLTF	TGTGCCAGCAGCCGGGGGGGGACTGGGGCCAACGTCCTGACTTTC
TRBV9	TRBD1	TRBJ2-3	-	CASSVRQGADTQYF	TGTGCCAGCAGCGTTAGACAGGGGGCAGATACGCAGTATTTT
TRBV11-2	-	TRBJ2-7	-	CASSNDRAYQGEQYF	TGTGCCAGCAGCAACGACAGAGCCTACCAGGGGGAGCAGTACTTC
TRBV7-3	TRBD1	TRBJ1-6	-	CASSLRGQDSPLHF	TGTGCCAGCAGCTTACGGGGACAGGATTCACCCCTCCACTTT
TRBV5-1	-	TRBJ1-2	-	CASSLGQATIYGYTF	TGCGCCAGCAGCTTGGGACAGGCCACCATCTATGGCTACACCTTC
TRBV6-1	TRBD2	TRBJ2-3	-	CASSGTPGLALTDTQYF	TGTGCCAGCAGTGGGACCCCGGGACTAGCGTTGACAGATACGCAGTATTTT
TRBV7-6	-	TRBJ1-1	-	CASSLADSTASEAFF	TGTGCCAGCAGCTTAGCCGATAGTACAGCCTCTGAAGCTTTCTTT
TRBV19	-	TRBJ1-3	-	CASTPPDTDSGNTIYF	TGTGCCAGTACTCCACCGGACACGGACTCTGGAAACACCATATATTTT
TRBV3-1/TRBV3-2	TRBD1	TRBJ1-2	-	CASSPTGEGVYGYTF	TGTGCCAGCAGTCCAACAGGGGAAGGGGTTTATGGCTACACCTTC
TRBV5-4	-	TRBJ2-2	-	CASRALGAGGELFF	TGTGCCAGCAGAGCCCTGGGGGCCGGCGGGGAGCTGTTTTTT
TRBV6-5	-	TRBJ1-5	-	CATAGPGLPQHF	TGTGCCACTGCGGGACCGGGGCTGCCCCAGCATTTT
TRBV11-3	TRBD1	TRBJ1-4	-	CASSPRDRGPSLEEKLFF	TGTGCCAGCAGCCCCCGGGACAGGGGGCCGAGCTTAGAGGAAAAACTGTTTTTT
TRBV28	-	TRBJ1-4	-	CASTRWSGEKLFF	TGTGCCAGCACCAGGTGGTCCGGAGAAAAACTGTTTTTT
TRBV5-1	TRBD1	TRBJ1-6	-	CASSLGDRDNSPLHF	TGCGCCAGCAGCTTGGGGGACAGGGACAATTCACCCCTCCACTTT
TRBV11-3	TRBD1	TRBJ2-7	once	CASSLDRGNEQYF	TGTGCCAGCAGCTTGGACAGGGGGAACGAGCAGTACTTC
TRBV30	-	TRBJ1-3	-	CAWSVSGGGNTIYF	TGTGCCTGGAGTGTTTCGGGGGGTGGAAACACCATATATTTT
TRBV11-2	-	TRBJ2-7	-	CASSINIGPSEQYF	TGTGCCAGCAGTATTAATATTGGGCCCTCCGAGCAGTACTTC
TRBV19	TRBD1	TRBJ2-5	-	CASGNDGDSEETQYF	TGTGCCAGTGGCAATGATGGGGACAGCGAAGAGACCCAGTACTTC
TRBV27	-	TRBJ1-3	-	CASSGLSSGNTIYF	TGTGCCAGCAGTGGACTGAGCTCTGGAAACACCATATATTTT
TRBV6-5	TRBD2	TRBJ2-7	-	CASSSLSGGDSYEQYF	TGTGCCAGCAGTTCTCTTTCCGGGGGGGACTCCTACGAGCAGTACTTC
TRBV2	TRBD1	TRBJ2-7	few	CASSETGQGFEQYF	TGTGCCAGCAGTGAGACGGGACAGGGGTTCGAGCAGTACTTC
TRBV28	TRBD1	TRBJ1-2	-	CASSPPAGTGGAFGDGYTF	TGTGCCAGCAGCCCCCCAGCCGGGACAGGGGGCGCTTTCGGGGATGGCTACACCTTC
TRBV5-6	TRBD1	TRBJ2-3	-	CASSPDRAGYVDTQYF	TGTGCCAGCAGCCCGGACAGGGCAGGTTATGTAGATACGCAGTATTTT
TRBV5-1	-	TRBJ2-7	-	CASSLGGTTYEQYF	TGCGCCAGCAGCTTGGGCGGGACCACCTACGAGCAGTACTTC
TRBV5-1	TRBD1	TRBJ1-4	-	CASSLGTGEAKLFF	TGCGCCAGCAGCCTCGGGACAGGGGAAGCAAAACTGTTTTTT
TRBV5-4	TRBD1	TRBJ1-2	-	CASSSGQGADYGYTF	TGTGCCAGCAGCTCAGGACAGGGGGCAGACTATGGCTACACCTTC
TRBV9	TRBD1	TRBJ1-1	-	CASSPRGQGNTEAFF	TGTGCCAGCAGCCCCCGGGGACAGGGGAACACTGAAGCTTTCTTT
TRBV10-3	-	TRBJ2-3	-	CAISESAGTDTQYF	TGTGCCATCAGTGAGTCGGCAGGGACAGATACGCAGTATTTT